A selection of T cell receptor beta chains follows, all from one sample in a study of T cell responses to AZD1222 COVID-19 vaccine. The assay was immunoSEQ multiplex PCR, and TCRdb's table has in-frame clones only and misses some. This table has around 140,000 clones, roughly 88% appearing once. The sequenced sample was peripheral blood, obtained 28 days after the second AZD1222 dose. The receptors shown here come from an adult who received the AZD1222 COVID-19 vaccine. Both conserved end residues are part of each CDR3. Fields, in order: clone size, J gene, V gene, D gene, CDR3 DNA, CDR3 protein. A D gene is named only where the DNA matches it firmly. Only part of the rows carry a size: once, few, many, or a class if the clone is expanded.

clone_size: .; j_call: TRBJ2-1; v_call: TRBV10-2; d_call: .; cdr3_nt: TGCGCCAGCAATGAGGGTCCTGAGCAGTTCTTC; cdr3_aa: CASNEGPEQFF
clone_size: .; j_call: TRBJ2-7; v_call: TRBV28; d_call: .; cdr3_nt: TGTGCCAGCAGTTTAGGTGGCCGACCTGGAAAGCAGTACTTC; cdr3_aa: CASSLGGRPGKQYF
clone_size: .; j_call: TRBJ1-6; v_call: TRBV2; d_call: .; cdr3_nt: TGTGCCAGCAGTGAGGGGGGGAGCTCCTATAATTCACCCCTCCACTTT; cdr3_aa: CASSEGGSSYNSPLHF
clone_size: .; j_call: TRBJ2-3; v_call: TRBV19; d_call: .; cdr3_nt: TGTGCCAGTAGTCCAATTCGGACGGGCACAGATACGCAGTATTTT; cdr3_aa: CASSPIRTGTDTQYF
clone_size: once; j_call: TRBJ1-2; v_call: TRBV15; d_call: .; cdr3_nt: TGTGCCAGCTCGCAGGGTTTTAGTAATGGCTACACCTTC; cdr3_aa: CASSQGFSNGYTF
clone_size: .; j_call: TRBJ2-7; v_call: TRBV2; d_call: .; cdr3_nt: TGTGCCAGCAATCCCGATTTAGCCCGTTACGAGCAGTACTTC; cdr3_aa: CASNPDLARYEQYF
clone_size: .; j_call: TRBJ1-2; v_call: TRBV7-9; d_call: .; cdr3_nt: TGTGCCAGCAGCTTTCGGGTCTTCTATGGCTACACCTTC; cdr3_aa: CASSFRVFYGYTF
clone_size: .; j_call: TRBJ1-1; v_call: TRBV15; d_call: .; cdr3_nt: TGTGCCACCAGCAGATCCAAGGGGGACACTGAAGCTTTCTTT; cdr3_aa: CATSRSKGDTEAFF
clone_size: few; j_call: TRBJ1-2; v_call: TRBV9; d_call: .; cdr3_nt: TGTGCCAGCAGCTCGCAATCGCGGACGGGACGTGGTGGCTACACCTTC; cdr3_aa: CASSSQSRTGRGGYTF
clone_size: .; j_call: TRBJ2-1; v_call: TRBV2; d_call: .; cdr3_nt: TGTGCCAGCAGTGAAGACAGGGTAACCTACAATGAGCAGTTCTTC; cdr3_aa: CASSEDRVTYNEQFF
clone_size: once; j_call: TRBJ2-7; v_call: TRBV28; d_call: TRBD1; cdr3_nt: TGTGCCAGCAGTTCACCGGGACAGGGAAACGAGCAGTACTTC; cdr3_aa: CASSSPGQGNEQYF
clone_size: .; j_call: TRBJ1-2; v_call: TRBV5-1; d_call: .; cdr3_nt: TGCGCCAGCAGCTTGGGGCAGGGGAACTATGGCTACACCTTC; cdr3_aa: CASSLGQGNYGYTF
clone_size: .; j_call: TRBJ2-1; v_call: TRBV5-1; d_call: .; cdr3_nt: TGCGCCAGCAGCTTGGTGCAGAGAATCAATGAGCAGTTCTTC; cdr3_aa: CASSLVQRINEQFF
clone_size: once; j_call: TRBJ2-6; v_call: TRBV2; d_call: .; cdr3_nt: TGTGCCAGCAGCCCCGCGCCGAGCTCTGGGGCCAACGTCCTGACTTTC; cdr3_aa: CASSPAPSSGANVLTF
clone_size: .; j_call: TRBJ2-7; v_call: TRBV10-3; d_call: TRBD2; cdr3_nt: TGTGCCATCAGTGGGGGGGGAGTCGAGAGGGTCGGATACGAGCAGTACTTC; cdr3_aa: CAISGGGVERVGYEQYF